The TCR beta chain described here comes from a study of blood T cell repertoires in COVID-19. The Seattle patients joined while their infection was active and were tracked longitudinally afterward. As handled by the study authors: Estimates of nucleated cell counts were drawn from the amplification of reference gene primers. Repertoires were generated with immunoSEQ multiplex PCR, while TCRdb's copy carries only in-frame clones and drops some. The DNA was the basis for D and trimming; V, J and clone size are from that table. The sample lists approximately 180,000 clones; roughly 84% were seen once. CDR1 and CDR2 (germline): MNHEY, SVGEGT. V lost 5 bases to trimming and J lost 6 bases; unmatched junction nucleotides: 11. The CDR3 runs 15 residues.

The sequence was collected from a woman aged 40 to 50 with COVID-19, enrolled during active disease. The specimen was peripheral blood. The V call is TRBV6-2 or TRBV6-3, the J call TRBJ2-3, with 7 bases aligning to TRBD2. For the CDR3, the DNA is TGTGCCAGCAGTAGACTAGCTTCTATGGCTGATACGCAGTATTTT. Translation: CASSRLASMADTQYF.